In its sample, the clone carrying this TCR beta chain was seen a few times. Its antigen remains unidentified. The CDR3 sequence is 16 residues long. The germline V and J ends were trimmed by 4 bases and 2 bases, with 17 bases remaining between them. Per the germline V gene, CDR1 is ENHRY and CDR2 is SYGVKD. The sample comes from a study of identical twins. Healthy Caucasian individuals made up all the donors. Via MiXCR, TCRdb re-called the 5' RACE reads, giving one row per CDR3 protein. The sample has under 250,000 distinct CDR3 sequences; 7.5% are singletons. Notes on the study in general: Excess low generation probability was seen in twin-shared out-of-frame alpha sequences. Within cord blood, abundant beta clonotypes carried fewer insertions, but memory repertoires showed no such trend.

The data also belong to a second study, concerning yellow fever vaccine responses in identical twins.

The genes are TRBV10-3 and TRBJ1-1, with D tentatively TRBD1 (6 bases). This receptor was identified in a young woman in good health. Material: CD8+ T cells sorted from blood. CDR3 sequence (DNA): TGTGCCATCAGTGCTCTTTGGACAGAGATAAACACTGAAGCTTTCTTT. Its protein is CAISALWTEINTEAFF.